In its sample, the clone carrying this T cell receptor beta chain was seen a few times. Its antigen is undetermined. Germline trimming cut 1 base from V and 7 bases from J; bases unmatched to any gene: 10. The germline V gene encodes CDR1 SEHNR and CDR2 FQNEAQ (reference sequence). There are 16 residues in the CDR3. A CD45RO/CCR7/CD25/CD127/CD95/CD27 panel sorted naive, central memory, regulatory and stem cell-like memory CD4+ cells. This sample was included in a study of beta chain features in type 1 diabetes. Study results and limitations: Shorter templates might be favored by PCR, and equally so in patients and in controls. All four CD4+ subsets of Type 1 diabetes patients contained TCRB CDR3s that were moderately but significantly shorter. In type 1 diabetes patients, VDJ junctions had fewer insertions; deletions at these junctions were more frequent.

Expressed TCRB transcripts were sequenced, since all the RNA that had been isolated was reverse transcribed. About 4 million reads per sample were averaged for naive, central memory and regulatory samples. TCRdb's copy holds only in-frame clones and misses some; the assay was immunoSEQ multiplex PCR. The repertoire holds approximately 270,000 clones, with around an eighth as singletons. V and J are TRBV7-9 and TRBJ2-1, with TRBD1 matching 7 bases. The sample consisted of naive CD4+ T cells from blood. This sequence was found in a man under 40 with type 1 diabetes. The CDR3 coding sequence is TGTGCCAGCAGCTTAGGACCGGGACAGTACGTGAATGAGCAGTTCTTC. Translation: CASSLGPGQYVNEQFF.